One sample yielded the 2 T cell receptor beta chains listed below, sequenced in a study of cytotoxic CD8 clonotypes in ibrutinib-treated CLL. Produced via immunoSEQ multiplex PCR; TCRdb's table is partial and in-frame only. The data show a few hundred thousand clones, roughly 71% seen once. Sequenced material: PBMCs, taken after 36 months of ibrutinib treatment. The receptors originated from a human donor with chronic lymphocytic leukemia.

The rearrangement uses TRBV28 and TRBJ2-7; the match to TRBD1 covers 7 bases. Looked up from germline, CDR1 is MDHEN and CDR2 is SYDVKM. Trimming cost V 5 bases and J 4 bases; bases outside gene matches: 2. This CDR3 is 12 amino acids long. CDR3 sequence reads: CASSATGYEQYF. As DNA, the CDR3 is TGTGCCAGCAGTGCGACAGGGTACGAGCAGTACTTC.

The V call is TRBV28, the J call TRBJ2-2; TRBD1 matches at 9 bases. V lost 5 bases and J lost 3; bases outside the gene matches: 10. The V gene's germline CDR1 is MDHEN and CDR2 SYDVKM. CDR3 length equals 17 residues. The CDR3 here is CASSRSYRGRYTGELFF. In DNA, the CDR3 is TGTGCCAGCAGTCGCAGCTACAGGGGGCGATACACCGGGGAGCTGTTTTTT.